The 14 T cell receptor beta chains below were found in one sample sequenced in a study of T-cell reconstitution after alpha-beta-depleted transplantation in children. Preparation of the TCRbeta library was carried out with unique molecular identifiers. Via MiXCR, TCRdb re-called the PCR reads, giving one row per CDR3 protein. Here the sample spans a few hundred thousand distinct CDR3 sequences, 9.5% to 15% being singletons. The material was PBMCs from the stem cell graft donor, obtained from the stem cell graft. All receptors come from a human donor who donated a stem cell graft to a child with combined immunodeficiency.

This clonotype showed up just a few times. This chain links TRBV11-1 with TRBJ2-1; TRBD2 matches 7 bases. This CDR3 spans 18 amino acids. In germline, CDR1 is SGHAT, CDR2 FQDESV (reference sequence). The junction had 13 bases not matched to a gene; V was cut back by 5 bases and J by 0 bases. CDR3 protein: CASSVWGGIKSSYNEQFF. Here the CDR3 DNA reads TGTGCCAGCAGCGTGTGGGGGGGGATCAAAAGCTCCTACAATGAGCAGTTCTTC.

The chain employs TRBV20-1 and TRBJ1-1; D not certain. Germline loops: CDR1 DFQATT, CDR2 SNEGSKA (reference sequence). CDR3 length: 16 residues. V lost 0 bases, J lost 4 bases, and 18 bases lay in between. This CDR3 reads CSARDLTKLPGTEAFF. In DNA form, the CDR3 reads TGCAGTGCTAGAGATTTAACTAAACTTCCTGGCACTGAAGCTTTCTTT.

This clonotype showed up many times. The rearrangement joins TRBV5-1 to TRBJ2-7; 8 positions agree with TRBD1. From germline, CDR1 is SGHRS and CDR2 YFSETQ. The length of the CDR3 is 15 residues. Trimming at V came to 0 bases and at J to 5 bases, leaving 7 bases not matched to a gene. The CDR3 reads CASSLEGQVDNEQYF. The CDR3 DNA reads TGCGCCAGCAGCTTGGAGGGACAGGTTGATAACGAGCAGTACTTC.

The chain employs TRBV7-2 and TRBJ1-2; TRBD1 aligns across 7 bases. V was pared by 5 bases and J by 8 bases, with 11 bases of the junction left unmatched. The germline CDR1 and CDR2 sequences are SGHTA and FQGNSA. CDR3 length equals 14 residues. CDR3 sequence: CASSPRGASMGYTF. The CDR3 DNA is TGTGCCAGCAGCCCCAGGGGGGCCTCCATGGGCTACACCTTC. Full variable domain (outside the CDR3, taken from reference TRBV7-2 and TRBJ1-2): GAGVSQSPSNKVTEKGKDVELRCDPISGHTALYWYRQSLGQGLEFLIYFQGNSAPDKSGLPSDRFSAERTGGSVSTLTIQRTQQEDSAVYLCASSPRGASMGYTFGSGTRLTVV.

This clonotype was seen a few times. The chain combines TRBV5-1 with TRBJ1-4; 9 bases line up with TRBD1. V was clipped by 6 bases and J by 8 bases; unmatched bases: 11. CDR1 and CDR2 from the germline V gene are SGHRS and YFSETQ. CDR3 size: 15 residues. This CDR3 is CASTFVGTGTEKLFF. The CDR3 bases are TGCGCCAGCACCTTTGTCGGGACAGGGACCGAAAAACTGTTTTTT. The full variable domain, rest sourced from reference TRBV5-1 and TRBJ1-4, is KAGVTQTPRYLIKTRGQQVTLSCSPISGHRSVSWYQQTPGQGLQFLFEYFSETQRNKGNFPGRFSGRQFSNSRSEMNVSTLELGDSALYLCASTFVGTGTEKLFFGSGTQLSVL.

The genes are TRBV30 and TRBJ2-1; D is undetermined. The CDR3 spans 15 residues. V was shortened by 4 bases and J by 2 bases, with 15 bases between the two germline ends. The V gene's germline CDR1 is GTSNPN and CDR2 SVGIG (reference sequence). CDR3 coding DNA: TGTGCCTGGAATTGGGCCGACAAAGCCTACAATGAGCAGTTCTTC. Residues: CAWNWADKAYNEQFF. The entire variable domain, with the rest obtained from reference TRBV30 and TRBJ2-1, is as follows: SQTIHQWPATLVQPVGSPLSLECTVEGTSNPNLYWYRQAAGRGLQLLFYSVGIGQISSEVPQNLSASRPQDRQFILSSKKLLLSDSGFYLCAWNWADKAYNEQFFGPGTRLTVL.

V and J are TRBV5-1 and TRBJ2-3; 16 bases line up with TRBD2. The CDR3 contains 18 residues. Germline values: CDR1 SGHRS, CDR2 YFSETQ. V was pared by 5 bases and J by 4 bases, with 10 bases of the junction left unmatched. DNA of the CDR3: TGCGCCAGCAGACATACCGGGACTAGCGGGGGGGCCCCAGATACGCAGTATTTT. It codes for CASRHTGTSGGAPDTQYF.

This clonotype was observed at least ten times. The chain employs TRBV20-1 and TRBJ2-1, with 7 bases lining up with TRBD2. Trimming cost V 1 base and J 6 bases; bases outside gene matches: 3. The CDR3 sequence is 13 residues long. The germline CDR1 and CDR2 sequences are DFQATT and SNEGSKA (reference sequence). CDR3 DNA sequence: TGCAGTGCTAGAGGTGCGGGGGTCAATGAGCAGTTCTTC. This encodes CSARGAGVNEQFF.

This clonotype was picked up one time. The chain carries TRBV2 and TRBJ2-3, with D uncertain. The CDR3 length is 14 residues. Germline loops: CDR1 SNHLY, CDR2 FYNNEI. Trimming shortened V by 4 bases and J by 2 bases, and 10 bases separated the two germline ends. The CDR3 protein is CASSGFPNTDTQYF. For the CDR3, the DNA is TGTGCCAGCAGTGGGTTTCCAAACACAGATACGCAGTATTTT.

The chain employs TRBV3-1 and TRBJ2-7, with D unclear. There are 15 residues in the CDR3. Per germline, CDR1 LGHDT and CDR2 YNNKEL (reference sequence). The V end lost 1 base, the J end lost 2 bases, and 12 bases lay between the germline ends. The CDR3 reads CASSQGSQRAYEQYF. The CDR3 nucleotides are TGTGCCAGCAGCCAAGGCTCGCAGAGAGCCTACGAGCAGTACTTC.

The chain employs TRBV29-1 and TRBJ2-6; no reliable D call. Germline V lookup: CDR1 SQVTM, CDR2 ANQGSEA. The CDR3 consists of 17 residues. Trimming stripped 5 bases from V and 0 bases from J, with 17 bases between. In DNA form, the CDR3 reads TGCAGCGTTTTAAGCGATAGATGGATCTCTGGGGCCAACGTCCTGACTTTC. Its protein product is CSVLSDRWISGANVLTF.

This clonotype was observed a few times. The V gene is TRBV6-1, the J gene TRBJ2-5; D possibly corresponds to TRBD1 (5 bases). The germline V and J ends were trimmed by 8 bases and 5 bases, with 12 bases remaining between them. This CDR3 region has 12 residues. CDR1 is MNHNS and CDR2 is SASEGT in the germline V gene. Here the CDR3 DNA reads TGTGCCAGCTGGGGCTCCGGCGAGACCCAGTACTTC. It codes for CASWGSGETQYF.

This clonotype was counted ten times or more. The rearrangement joins TRBV20-1 to TRBJ2-1, with 7 bases matching TRBD2. CDR1 and CDR2 (germline): DFQATT, SNEGSKA (reference sequence). The junction had 2 bases not matched to a gene; V was cut back by 1 base and J by 2 bases. The CDR3 runs 14 residues. CDR3 loop: CSARAGGPYNEQFF. The CDR3 nucleotides are TGCAGTGCTAGAGCGGGAGGACCCTACAATGAGCAGTTCTTC.

In its sample, this clonotype was seen a few times. J is TRBJ2-3 and V is TRBV5-5; 7 positions agree with TRBD2. There are 16 residues in the CDR3. Germline V CDR1 and CDR2: SGHKS, YYEKEE (reference sequence). The V segment lost 2 bases and the J segment 6 bases; nucleotides outside the gene matches: 12. This chain's CDR3 is CASSFGGSNNIDTQYF. In nucleotides, the CDR3 is TGTGCCAGCAGCTTCGGGGGGTCAAACAACATCGATACGCAGTATTTT.